The clone carrying this T cell receptor (beta chain) showed up just a few times. Its antigen remains unidentified. The sample belongs to a study of OX40 agonist ivuxolimab in advanced cancers. At the level of the study: Melanoma, hepatocellular carcinoma, head and neck or renal cell cancer occurred in dose-escalation patients.

Regarding the study as a whole: On average, a greater number of expanded clones characterised CD8+ T cells relative to CD4+. What antigens the expanded peripheral T cells recognized was never established. Certain nonresponding patients likewise had low normalized T-cell clonal expansion.

The CDR3 loop spans 13 amino acids. The germline V gene has CDR1 KGHSH and CDR2 LQKENI. The V and J ends lost 6 bases and 7 bases respectively, with 16 bases between them. Generated by immunoSEQ multiplex PCR, the TCRdb table keeps only in-frame clones and is missing some. The table records under 45,000 clones, 74% of them present only once. This sample comprised CD4+ or CD8+ T cells sorted from blood, obtained in a trial of the OX40 agonist ivuxolimab. The clonotype comes from an adult with an advanced solid tumor such as melanoma, head and neck, liver or kidney cancer. This chain uses TRBV18 with TRBJ2-7, with D perhaps given as TRBD1 or TRBD2 (6 bases each). The chain's CDR3 is CASSRDSRGEQYV. Here the CDR3 DNA reads TGTGCCAGCTCGCGGGACTCTAGGGGGGAGCAGTACGTC.